This T cell receptor (beta chain) was found in a study of technical replicates of blood from a handful of donors. This clone was seen a few times. Method: immunoSEQ multiplex PCR; TCRdb's copy keeps in-frame clones and lacks some. The sample lists about 12,000 clones, roughly 79% seen once, with more than 12% in the top ten. This CDR3 is 14 amino acids long. Germline V CDR1 and CDR2: MDHEN, SYDVKM. V lost 7 bases, J lost 1 base, and 11 bases lay in between. The sample was PBMCs. The clonotype was recovered from a human donor in good health. J is TRBJ1-5 and V is TRBV28, with D maybe TRBD1 (5 bases). The CDR3 here is CASNQGGSNQPQHF. DNA for the CDR3: TGTGCCAGCAATCAGGGAGGGAGCAATCAGCCCCAGCATTTT.